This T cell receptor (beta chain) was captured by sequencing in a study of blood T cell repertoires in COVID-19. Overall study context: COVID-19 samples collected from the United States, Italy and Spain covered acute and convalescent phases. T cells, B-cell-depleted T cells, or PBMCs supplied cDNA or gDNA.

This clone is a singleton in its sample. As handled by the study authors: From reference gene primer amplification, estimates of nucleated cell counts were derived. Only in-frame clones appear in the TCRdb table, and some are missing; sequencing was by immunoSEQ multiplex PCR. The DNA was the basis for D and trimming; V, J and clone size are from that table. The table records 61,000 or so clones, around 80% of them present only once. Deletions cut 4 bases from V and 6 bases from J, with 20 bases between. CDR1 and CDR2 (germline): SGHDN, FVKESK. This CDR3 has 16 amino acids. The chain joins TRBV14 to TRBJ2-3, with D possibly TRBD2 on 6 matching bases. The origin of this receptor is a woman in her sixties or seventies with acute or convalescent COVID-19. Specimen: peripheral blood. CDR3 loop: CASSLVGGTVLDTQYF. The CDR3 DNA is TGTGCCAGCAGCCTCGTGGGGGGAACCGTTTTGGATACGCAGTATTTT.